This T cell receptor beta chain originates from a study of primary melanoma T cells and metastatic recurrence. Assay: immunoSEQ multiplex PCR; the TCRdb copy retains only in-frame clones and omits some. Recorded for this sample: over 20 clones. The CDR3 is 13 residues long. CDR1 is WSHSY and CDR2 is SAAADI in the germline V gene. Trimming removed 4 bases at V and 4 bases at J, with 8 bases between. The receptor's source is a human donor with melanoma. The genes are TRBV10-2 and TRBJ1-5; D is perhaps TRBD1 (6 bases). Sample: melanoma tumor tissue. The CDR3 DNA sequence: TGCGCCAGCAGTGTAGGGGGGAATCAGCCCCAGCATTTT. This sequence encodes CASSVGGNQPQHF.